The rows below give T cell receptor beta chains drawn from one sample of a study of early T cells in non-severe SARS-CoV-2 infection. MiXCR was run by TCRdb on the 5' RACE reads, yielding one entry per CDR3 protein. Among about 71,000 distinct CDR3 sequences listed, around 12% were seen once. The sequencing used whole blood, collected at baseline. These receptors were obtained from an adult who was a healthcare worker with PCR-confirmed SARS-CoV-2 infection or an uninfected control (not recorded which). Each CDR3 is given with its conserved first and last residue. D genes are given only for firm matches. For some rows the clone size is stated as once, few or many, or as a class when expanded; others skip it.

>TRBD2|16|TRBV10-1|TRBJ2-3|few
CASSEMGLGAPDTQYF
TGCGCCAGCAGTGAGATGGGACTAGGAGCGCCAGATACGCAGTATTTT
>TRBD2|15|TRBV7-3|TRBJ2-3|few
CASSPLAGVTDTQYF
TGTGCCAGCAGCCCCCTAGCGGGAGTCACAGATACGCAGTATTTT
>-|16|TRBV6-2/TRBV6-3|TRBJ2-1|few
CASSKPLRQGGNEQFF
TGTGCCAGCAGTAAACCTTTACGGCAGGGGGGAAATGAGCAGTTCTTC
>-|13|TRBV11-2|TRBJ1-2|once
CASSLEQGGGYTF
TGTGCCAGCAGCTTAGAACAGGGCGGGGGCTACACCTTC
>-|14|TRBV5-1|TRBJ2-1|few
CASSLGQAYNEQFF
TGCGCCAGCAGCTTGGGACAGGCTTACAATGAGCAGTTCTTC
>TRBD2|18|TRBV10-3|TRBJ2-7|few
CAISESIGLAGTPGEQYF
TGTGCCATCAGTGAGTCGATTGGGCTAGCGGGGACCCCGGGGGAGCAGTACTTC
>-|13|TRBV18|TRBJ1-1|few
CASSPWMETEAFF
TGTGCCAGCTCACCATGGATGGAGACTGAAGCTTTCTTT
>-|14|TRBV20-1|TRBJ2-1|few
CSARDLGAHNEQFF
TGCAGTGCTAGAGATCTTGGGGCGCACAATGAGCAGTTCTTC
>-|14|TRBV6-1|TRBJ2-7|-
CASLEGPASYEQYF
TGTGCCAGCCTAGAGGGTCCGGCTTCCTACGAGCAGTACTTC
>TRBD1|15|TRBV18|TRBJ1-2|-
CASSPPDRMNYGYTF
TGTGCCAGCTCACCACCGGACAGGATGAACTATGGCTACACCTTC
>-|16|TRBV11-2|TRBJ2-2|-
CASRSTQTDRVGELFF
TGTGCCAGCAGGTCGACCCAGACAGACAGAGTCGGGGAGCTGTTTTTT
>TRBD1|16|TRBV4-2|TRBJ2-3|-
CASSHGQGLYEDTQYF
TGTGCCAGCAGCCACGGACAGGGGTTATATGAAGATACGCAGTATTTT
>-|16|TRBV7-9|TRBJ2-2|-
CASSLGSGTFTGELFF
TGTGCCAGCAGCTTAGGGTCCGGGACCTTCACCGGGGAGCTGTTTTTT
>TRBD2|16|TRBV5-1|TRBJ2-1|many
CASNSRGGSSYNEQFF
TGCGCCAGCAACAGCCGGGGGGGAAGCTCCTACAATGAGCAGTTCTTC
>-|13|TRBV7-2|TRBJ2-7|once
CASSERTAYEQYF
TGTGCCAGCAGCGAGCGCACCGCCTACGAGCAGTACTTC
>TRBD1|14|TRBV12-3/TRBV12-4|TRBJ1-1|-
CASTQGAWNTEAFF
TGTGCCAGCACACAGGGGGCATGGAACACTGAAGCTTTCTTT
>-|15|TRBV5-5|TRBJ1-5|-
CASSLVVGVGQPQHF
TGTGCCAGCAGCTTGGTGGTAGGGGTCGGTCAGCCCCAGCATTTT
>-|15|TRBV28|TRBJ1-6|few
CATQALDRRNSPLHF
TGTGCCACCCAGGCACTCGACAGGAGAAATTCACCCCTCCACTTT
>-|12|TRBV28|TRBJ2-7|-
CASSQGTYEQYF
TGTGCCAGCAGCCAGGGGACCTACGAGCAGTACTTC
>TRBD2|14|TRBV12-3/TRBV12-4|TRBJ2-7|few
CASRTGRPSYEQYF
TGTGCCTCTAGAACCGGGAGGCCATCCTACGAGCAGTACTTC
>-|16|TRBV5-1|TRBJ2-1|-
CASSTGPGFSYNEQFF
TGCGCCAGCAGCACCGGACCGGGATTCTCCTACAATGAGCAGTTCTTC
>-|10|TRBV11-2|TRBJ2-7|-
CATPGYEQYF
TGTGCCACCCCAGGCTACGAGCAGTACTTC
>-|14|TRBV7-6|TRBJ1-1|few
CASSLATGGTEAFF
TGTGCCAGCAGCTTAGCGACTGGCGGGACTGAAGCTTTCTTT
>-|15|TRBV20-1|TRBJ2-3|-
CSAAGPSRLTDTQYF
TGCAGTGCTGCTGGACCCTCTCGACTCACAGATACGCAGTATTTT
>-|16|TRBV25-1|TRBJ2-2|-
CASSEYTRGNTGELFF
TGTGCCAGCAGTGAATATACAAGGGGGAACACCGGGGAGCTGTTTTTT
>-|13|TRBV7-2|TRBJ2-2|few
CASSQERTGELFF
TGTGCCAGCAGCCAGGAAAGGACCGGGGAGCTGTTTTTT
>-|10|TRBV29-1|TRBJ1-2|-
CSVGDLGYTF
TGCAGCGTTGGCGATCTTGGCTACACCTTC
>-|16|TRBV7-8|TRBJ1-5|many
CASSLGRTRSNQPQHF
TGTGCCAGCAGCTTAGGTAGGACAAGGAGCAATCAGCCCCAGCATTTT
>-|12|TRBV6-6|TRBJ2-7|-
CATGSELYEQYF
TGTGCCACCGGATCGGAGCTCTACGAGCAGTACTTC
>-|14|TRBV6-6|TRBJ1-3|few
CASSSQGTGNTIYF
TGTGCCAGCAGTTCACAGGGAACTGGAAACACCATATATTTT
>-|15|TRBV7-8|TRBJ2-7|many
CASSLDAATTYEQYF
TGTGCCAGCAGCTTAGATGCGGCGACGACCTACGAGCAGTACTTC
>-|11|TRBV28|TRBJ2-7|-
CASSLGPEQYF
TGTGCCAGCAGTTTAGGCCCGGAGCAGTACTTC
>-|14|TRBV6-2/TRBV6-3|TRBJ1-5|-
CASSYGRDRQPQHF
TGTGCCAGCAGTTACGGCAGGGACCGCCAGCCCCAGCATTTT
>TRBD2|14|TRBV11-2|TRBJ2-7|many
CASSLGAGGYEQYF
TGTGCCAGCAGCTTAGGAGCGGGGGGATACGAGCAGTACTTC
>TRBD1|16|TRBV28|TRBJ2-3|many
CASSPNRGNSADTQYF
TGTGCCAGCAGTCCGAACAGGGGTAACAGCGCAGATACGCAGTATTTT
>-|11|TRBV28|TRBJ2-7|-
CASSSPREQYF
TGTGCCAGCAGTTCCCCCCGCGAGCAGTACTTC
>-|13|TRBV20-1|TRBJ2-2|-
CSARGRWSGELFF
TGCAGTGCTAGAGGAAGGTGGAGCGGGGAGCTGTTTTTT